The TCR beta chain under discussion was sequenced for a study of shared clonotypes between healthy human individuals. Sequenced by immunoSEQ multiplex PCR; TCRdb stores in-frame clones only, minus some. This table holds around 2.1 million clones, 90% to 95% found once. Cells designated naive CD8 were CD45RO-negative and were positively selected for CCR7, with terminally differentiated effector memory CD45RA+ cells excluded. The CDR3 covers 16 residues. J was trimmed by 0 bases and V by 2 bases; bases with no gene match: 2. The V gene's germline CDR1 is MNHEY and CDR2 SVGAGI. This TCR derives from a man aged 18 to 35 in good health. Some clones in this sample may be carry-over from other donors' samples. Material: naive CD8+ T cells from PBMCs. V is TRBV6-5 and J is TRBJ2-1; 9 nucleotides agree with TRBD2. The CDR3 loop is CASSYTLAGSYNEQFF. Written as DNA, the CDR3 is TGTGCCAGCAGTTACACACTAGCGGGCTCCTACAATGAGCAGTTCTTC.